These 10 T cell receptor beta chains were sequenced from one sample in a study of Ad26.COV2.S vaccination and SARS-CoV-2 variants. Assay: immunoSEQ multiplex PCR; the TCRdb copy retains only in-frame clones and omits some. The profile shows 440,000 or so clones, around 91% of them singletons. Treatment reported: around 19 received Ad26.COV2.S at low or high dose, single or two shots; about 5 received placebo; per-sample allocation not given. Day 63 following the first vaccine or placebo injection was when the samples were taken. The specimen comprised peripheral blood, sampled in a trial of Ad26.COV2.S vaccine versus placebo. The receptors come from a person between 18 and 60 years old who received the Ad26.COV2.S COVID-19 vaccine or a placebo.

The V call is TRBV20-1, the J call TRBJ2-2; possibly TRBD2 for D (5 bases). Germline V gives CDR1 DFQATT, CDR2 SNEGSKA (reference sequence). This CDR3 is 15 amino acids long. V lost 3 bases, J lost 4 bases, and 15 bases lay in between. Here the CDR3 reads CSASWSGTSTGELFF. The CDR3 bases are TGCAGTGCTAGTTGGAGCGGAACCTCCACCGGGGAGCTGTTTTTT.

This clone was observed a handful of times. V is TRBV3-1 (or the pseudogene TRBV3-2) and J is TRBJ2-6, with a weak D call TRBD1 (6 bases). From germline, CDR1 is LGHDT and CDR2 YNNKEL (reference sequence). The CDR3 is 16 amino acids. V gave up 2 bases and J gave up 1 base, with 9 bases separating them. Written as DNA, the CDR3 is TGTGCCAGCAGCCAAACTACAGGGTCTGGGGCCAACGTCCTGACTTTC. This encodes CASSQTTGSGANVLTF.

The V and J genes are TRBV2 and TRBJ1-6, with a weak D call TRBD1 (5 bases). This CDR3 contains 15 residues. Germline V gene data show CDR1 as SNHLY and CDR2 as FYNNEI. Trimming cost V 2 bases and J 10 bases, with 15 bases left between them. Written as DNA, the CDR3 is TGTGCCAGCAGTGAACTTCAGGGCGTAGGGTCACCCCTCCACTTT. Protein: CASSELQGVGSPLHF. The full variable domain, rest sourced from reference TRBV2 and TRBJ1-6, is EPEVTQTPSHQVTQMGQEVILRCVPISNHLYFYWYRQILGQKVEFLVSFYNNEISEKSEIFDDQFSVERPDGSNFTLKIRSTKLEDSAMYFCASSELQGVGSPLHFGNGTRLTVT.

The genes are TRBV6-1 and TRBJ2-7, with a tentative D call TRBD2 (5 bases). V lost 3 bases and J lost 4, with 13 bases in between. The CDR3 has 14 amino acids. Germline-derived CDR1 and CDR2 are MNHNS and SASEGT. CDR3 in amino acids: CASSEREMPYEQYF. DNA of the CDR3: TGTGCCAGCAGTGAGAGGGAGATGCCGTACGAGCAGTACTTC.

This clone was detected only once. This chain links TRBV29-1 with TRBJ1-2; weak D call: TRBD1 (5 bases). The CDR3 consists of 12 residues. Trimming took 5 bases from V and 2 from J, leaving 9 bases between them. Germline lookup yields CDR1 SQVTM and CDR2 ANQGSEA. The CDR3 region is CSVQDTNYGYTF. The CDR3 DNA is TGCAGCGTTCAGGACACGAACTATGGCTACACCTTC.

The chain links TRBV27 to TRBJ2-7; D gene uncertain. Germline lookup yields CDR1 MNHEY and CDR2 SMNVEV (reference sequence). CDR3 size: 14 residues. V was pared by 2 bases and J by 6 bases, with 14 bases between. The CDR3 DNA sequence: TGTGCCAGCAGTTTAAAGGGAACTCCTAGCGAGCAGTACTTC. Its translation: CASSLKGTPSEQYF.

The chain joins TRBV7-2 to TRBJ2-7, with 9 bases that match TRBD2. The CDR3 runs to 16 residues. With V trimmed by 7 bases and J by 5 bases, 15 bases remained unmatched. The germline V gene has CDR1 SGHTA and CDR2 FQGNSA. This CDR3 reads CASTPGGGLAKHEQYF. The CDR3 DNA follows: TGTGCCAGCACCCCTGGGGGGGGACTAGCCAAACACGAGCAGTACTTC.

To note about this clone: One junction end disagrees with the germline gene, perhaps due to a read error. The rearrangement joins TRBV6-6 to TRBJ1-5; D is undetermined. From germline, CDR1 is MNHNY and CDR2 SVGAGI (reference sequence). This CDR3 contains 14 residues. This CDR3 is CASSSWGTNQPQHF. CDR3 nucleotide sequence: TGTGCCAGCAGTTCGTGGGGAACAAATCAGCCCCAACATTTT.

The chain is built from TRBV4-3 and TRBJ2-5; tentative D call: TRBD1 (5 bases). From germline, CDR1 is LGHNA and CDR2 YSLEER. This CDR3 comprises 15 residues. Between the trimmed V and J ends, which lost 0 bases and 2 bases, there was a span of 10 bases. The CDR3 DNA reads as TGCGCCAGCAGCCAAGATTTTAGGGGACAAGAGACCCAGTACTTC. Its translation: CASSQDFRGQETQYF.

The DNA of the CDR3 is TGTGCCAGTAGTATTCGCGGGATCCGGCTTGAAAAACTGTTTTTT. As protein: CASSIRGIRLEKLFF. J is TRBJ1-4 and V is TRBV19, with no clear D. The CDR3 consists of 15 residues. The germline CDR1 and CDR2 sequences are LNHDA and SQIVND (reference sequence). Trimming left V 3 bases short and J 7 bases short, with 15 bases between. The complete variable domain, with remaining parts taken from reference TRBV19 and TRBJ1-4, reads DGGITQSPKYLFRKEGQNVTLSCEQNLNHDAMYWYRQDPGQGLRLIYYSQIVNDFQKGDIAEGYSVSREKKESFPLTVTSAQKNPTAFYLCASSIRGIRLEKLFFGSGTQLSVL.